Listed below are T cell receptor beta chains from one sample, sequenced in a study of OX40 agonist ivuxolimab in advanced cancers. Method: immunoSEQ multiplex PCR; TCRdb's copy keeps in-frame clones and lacks some. The sample consists of approximately 23,000 clones, approximately 83% of them appearing once. The sample consisted of CD4+ or CD8+ T cells sorted from blood, taken in a trial of the OX40 agonist ivuxolimab. The receptors here all came from an adult with an advanced solid tumor such as melanoma, head and neck, liver or kidney cancer. Both conserved end residues are part of each CDR3. The D gene is left open where the match is weak. Clone size is given for some rows only: seen once, a few or many times, or a class if the clone is expanded.

v_gene: TRBV30; j_gene: TRBJ2-3; abundance: -; d_gene: TRBD2; CDR3nt: TGTGCCTGGAGTGTATGGGGGGGAGATACGCAGTATTTT; CDR3aa: CAWSVWGGDTQYF
v_gene: TRBV4-1; j_gene: TRBJ2-1; abundance: -; d_gene: -; CDR3nt: TGCGCCAGCAGCCACCGTCCGGAGGCGAATGAGCAGTTCTTC; CDR3aa: CASSHRPEANEQFF
v_gene: TRBV5-6; j_gene: TRBJ1-4; abundance: -; d_gene: -; CDR3nt: TGTGCCAGCAGCTTGGATTATAGTGAAAAACTGTTTTTT; CDR3aa: CASSLDYSEKLFF
v_gene: TRBV6-5; j_gene: TRBJ1-2; abundance: -; d_gene: -; CDR3nt: TGTGCCAGCAGTTACTACGGAAACTATGGCTACACCTTC; CDR3aa: CASSYYGNYGYTF
v_gene: TRBV30; j_gene: TRBJ2-3; abundance: medium-sized; d_gene: -; CDR3nt: TGTGCCTGGAGTGTAGGGGACACAGATACGCAGTATTTT; CDR3aa: CAWSVGDTDTQYF
v_gene: TRBV9; j_gene: TRBJ1-5; abundance: few; d_gene: -; CDR3nt: TGTGCCAGCAGCGTAGATGGAGGGGGAGGCAATCAGCCCCAGCATTTT; CDR3aa: CASSVDGGGGNQPQHF
v_gene: TRBV4-1; j_gene: TRBJ1-3; abundance: -; d_gene: -; CDR3nt: TGCGCCAGCAGCCTGGGAGAGGCTCCCGGAAACACCATATATTTT; CDR3aa: CASSLGEAPGNTIYF
v_gene: TRBV6-5; j_gene: TRBJ2-1; abundance: -; d_gene: -; CDR3nt: TGTGCCAGCAGCTACTGGGACGGACGTTACAATGAGCAGTTCTTC; CDR3aa: CASSYWDGRYNEQFF
v_gene: TRBV27; j_gene: TRBJ2-3; abundance: -; d_gene: -; CDR3nt: TGTGCCAGCGGCTCGGCTGCGACCCGGTACACAGATACGCAGTATTTT; CDR3aa: CASGSAATRYTDTQYF
v_gene: TRBV19; j_gene: TRBJ2-7; abundance: once; d_gene: -; CDR3nt: TGTGCCAGTAGTGTCCGGGACCCAAACTCCGAGCAGTACTTC; CDR3aa: CASSVRDPNSEQYF
v_gene: TRBV10-3; j_gene: TRBJ2-7; abundance: -; d_gene: TRBD2; CDR3nt: TGTGCCATCAGTGGGCGGGGGGGGACCCACGAGCAGTACTTC; CDR3aa: CAISGRGGTHEQYF
v_gene: TRBV29-1; j_gene: TRBJ2-7; abundance: -; d_gene: -; CDR3nt: TGCAGCGTTGAAGTTGCCGATCCCTACGAGCAGTACTTC; CDR3aa: CSVEVADPYEQYF
v_gene: TRBV9; j_gene: TRBJ2-3; abundance: -; d_gene: TRBD2; CDR3nt: TGTGCCAGCAGCGTAGGCGGGAGTGCAGATACGCAGTATTTT; CDR3aa: CASSVGGSADTQYF
v_gene: TRBV27; j_gene: TRBJ2-1; abundance: -; d_gene: TRBD1; CDR3nt: TGTGCCAGCGCCCTGGGGACAGAGTACAATGAGCAGTTCTTC; CDR3aa: CASALGTEYNEQFF
v_gene: TRBV6-5; j_gene: TRBJ1-2; abundance: -; d_gene: -; CDR3nt: TGTGCCAGCAGTTCACCGGGTCTTTATAACGGCTACACCTTC; CDR3aa: CASSSPGLYNGYTF
v_gene: TRBV10-1; j_gene: TRBJ1-1; abundance: -; d_gene: -; CDR3nt: TGCGCCAGCAGTGAGTTCAGGGGGAACACTGAAGCTTTCTTT; CDR3aa: CASSEFRGNTEAFF
v_gene: TRBV10-3; j_gene: TRBJ2-5; abundance: -; d_gene: -; CDR3nt: TGTGCCTCCTCCGAGGGCGGCGGGGAGACCCAGTACTTC; CDR3aa: CASSEGGGETQYF
v_gene: TRBV9; j_gene: TRBJ1-2; abundance: few; d_gene: TRBD1; CDR3nt: TGTGCCAGCTCCCAGGGGGTTGGCTACACCTTC; CDR3aa: CASSQGVGYTF
v_gene: TRBV6-6; j_gene: TRBJ2-7; abundance: -; d_gene: TRBD1; CDR3nt: TGTGCCAGCAGCACCTCCGGGACAGGGGAAGTCGAGCAGTACTTC; CDR3aa: CASSTSGTGEVEQYF
v_gene: TRBV27; j_gene: TRBJ2-7; abundance: once; d_gene: TRBD2; CDR3nt: TGTGCCAGCAGCCAGTGGGGGGGCGAGCAGTACTTC; CDR3aa: CASSQWGGEQYF
v_gene: TRBV4-1; j_gene: TRBJ2-6; abundance: -; d_gene: TRBD2; CDR3nt: TGCGCCAGCAGCCAAGAGCTAGGCGGGAGGGCAAACGTCCTGACTTTC; CDR3aa: CASSQELGGRANVLTF
v_gene: TRBV5-1; j_gene: TRBJ2-3; abundance: -; d_gene: -; CDR3nt: TGCGCCAGCAGCTTGGCCCTTGGGGCGGGCCGCACAGATACGCAGTATTTT; CDR3aa: CASSLALGAGRTDTQYF
v_gene: TRBV28; j_gene: TRBJ1-6; abundance: -; d_gene: -; CDR3nt: TGTGCCAGCAGCCTGGGCTCGGGCTTTCGTTCACCCCTCCACTTT; CDR3aa: CASSLGSGFRSPLHF
v_gene: TRBV5-4; j_gene: TRBJ2-7; abundance: -; d_gene: -; CDR3nt: TGTGCCAGCAGCTCCTCCTACGAGCAGTACTTC; CDR3aa: CASSSSYEQYF
v_gene: TRBV5-6; j_gene: TRBJ2-7; abundance: -; d_gene: -; CDR3nt: TGTGCCAGCAGCGGAACAGGGACCGAGCAGTACTTC; CDR3aa: CASSGTGTEQYF
v_gene: TRBV27; j_gene: TRBJ2-7; abundance: -; d_gene: TRBD1; CDR3nt: TGTGCCAGCAGTCCCGGGACAGGGGGCCACGAGCAGTACTTC; CDR3aa: CASSPGTGGHEQYF
v_gene: TRBV11-2; j_gene: TRBJ2-1; abundance: -; d_gene: TRBD2; CDR3nt: TGTGCCAGCAGCCCAAGGGTTAGCGGGGGGCCATCCGACAATGAGCAGTTCTTC; CDR3aa: CASSPRVSGGPSDNEQFF
v_gene: TRBV10-1; j_gene: TRBJ2-7; abundance: -; d_gene: -; CDR3nt: TGCGCCAGCAGTGACATGGAAACCTGGAGCTCCTACGAGCAGTACTTC; CDR3aa: CASSDMETWSSYEQYF
v_gene: TRBV7-8; j_gene: TRBJ2-7; abundance: -; d_gene: -; CDR3nt: TGTGCCAGCAGCCCACGACTAGTCTACGAGCAGTACTTC; CDR3aa: CASSPRLVYEQYF
v_gene: TRBV7-9; j_gene: TRBJ1-6; abundance: few; d_gene: -; CDR3nt: TGTGCCAGCAGCCTTAATCGGGGCTCCTATAATTCACCCCTCCACTTT; CDR3aa: CASSLNRGSYNSPLHF
v_gene: TRBV15; j_gene: TRBJ1-2; abundance: once; d_gene: -; CDR3nt: TGTGCCACCAGCAGAATCCCGGGGCAGTACTATGGCTACACCTTC; CDR3aa: CATSRIPGQYYGYTF
v_gene: TRBV5-6; j_gene: TRBJ1-1; abundance: medium-sized; d_gene: -; CDR3nt: TGTGCCAGCAGCTTGGGACGGAACACTGAAGCTTTCTTT; CDR3aa: CASSLGRNTEAFF
v_gene: TRBV5-4; j_gene: TRBJ1-1; abundance: once; d_gene: -; CDR3nt: TGTGCCAGCAGCTTGGGGGAGTGGGAAGCTTTCTTT; CDR3aa: CASSLGEWEAFF
v_gene: TRBV6-6; j_gene: TRBJ2-2; abundance: -; d_gene: -; CDR3nt: TGTGCCAGCAGTTACTCGCTCGCGAGCTGGGAGCTGTTTTTT; CDR3aa: CASSYSLASWELFF
v_gene: TRBV9; j_gene: TRBJ1-1; abundance: -; d_gene: -; CDR3nt: TGTGCCAGCAGCGTAGAAGGAGGGGGGGTGAACACTGAAGCTTTCTTT; CDR3aa: CASSVEGGGVNTEAFF
v_gene: TRBV7-9; j_gene: TRBJ1-2; abundance: medium-sized; d_gene: -; CDR3nt: TGTGCCAGCACCGGCGGAGTGAACTATGGCTACACCTTC; CDR3aa: CASTGGVNYGYTF
v_gene: TRBV7-8; j_gene: TRBJ2-7; abundance: few; d_gene: -; CDR3nt: TGTGCCAGCAGCTTAGAGCATATCGGGTACGAGCAGTACTTC; CDR3aa: CASSLEHIGYEQYF
v_gene: TRBV29-1; j_gene: TRBJ2-6; abundance: few; d_gene: TRBD1; CDR3nt: TGCAGCGCACAAGACAGGGGCGACTCTGGGGCCAACGTCCTGACTTTC; CDR3aa: CSAQDRGDSGANVLTF
v_gene: TRBV7-4; j_gene: TRBJ1-4; abundance: few; d_gene: -; CDR3nt: TGTGCCAGCAGCATTCCGGGACATGCCTCTTGGGATAATGAAAAACTGTTTTTT; CDR3aa: CASSIPGHASWDNEKLFF
v_gene: TRBV29-1; j_gene: TRBJ2-1; abundance: -; d_gene: -; CDR3nt: TGCAGCGTAGCTACAGTGCTCGCCTACAATGAGCAGTTCTTC; CDR3aa: CSVATVLAYNEQFF
v_gene: TRBV5-4; j_gene: TRBJ2-7; abundance: medium-sized; d_gene: TRBD1; CDR3nt: TGTGCCAGCAGCTTGGGGGACAGGGGAGGGGAGCAGTACTTC; CDR3aa: CASSLGDRGGEQYF
v_gene: TRBV30; j_gene: TRBJ1-1; abundance: -; d_gene: TRBD1; CDR3nt: TGTGCCTGGACAGGGGGGAACACTGAAGCTTTCTTT; CDR3aa: CAWTGGNTEAFF
v_gene: TRBV25-1; j_gene: TRBJ2-2; abundance: -; d_gene: TRBD1; CDR3nt: TGTGCCGGCAGTACAGGGGACACCGGGGAGCTGTTTTTT; CDR3aa: CAGSTGDTGELFF
v_gene: TRBV6-1; j_gene: TRBJ1-1; abundance: -; d_gene: TRBD1; CDR3nt: TGTGCCAGCAGTGAAAACCCCGACAGGGTTAGGAACACTGAAGCTTTCTTT; CDR3aa: CASSENPDRVRNTEAFF
v_gene: TRBV15; j_gene: TRBJ2-3; abundance: -; d_gene: -; CDR3nt: TGTGCCACCAGCAGAGATCGGGGCACAGATACGCAGTATTTT; CDR3aa: CATSRDRGTDTQYF